This record covers a single T cell receptor (beta chain). The antigen it recognizes is unknown. No much larger clone is present one base from it, and per-base qualities are unavailable. This specimen comes from a study of CD8+ T cells in alopecia areata (dated by TCRdb to the late 2010s). Regarding the study in general: The treated patients, all with moderate-to-severe alopecia areata, were enrolled in an open-label pilot trial of oral tofacitinib given at 5 to 10 mg twice daily. Patients received tofacitinib for 6 to 18 months and were then followed off drug for 6 months to check for delayed response and recurrence. For the treated patients, the SALT score, which quantifies what percentage of scalp surface area is affected, served as the measure of disease severity. To study T cell clonal expansion in alopecia areata, the researchers applied high-throughput TCRbeta sequencing to both the C3H/HeJ mouse model and human patients. On the human side, TCRbeta sequencing was run on scalp tissue and on sorted CD4+ and CD8+ peripheral blood T cells from healthy controls and from alopecia areata patients with either patchy or totalis/universalis disease. Tofacitinib-treated patients had biopsies at baseline and at 4 and 24 weeks of treatment, with a later scalp biopsy in several patients. Scalp clonality was compared among normal scalp (n=4), patchy alopecia areata scalp (n=8), and alopecia totalis/universalis scalp (n=8). RNA was obtained with the PAXgene miRNA kit for fixed scalp, the miRNeasy kit for PBMCs, and the RNeasy kit for mouse skin. Amplification of TCRbeta CDR3 regions was done by immunoSEQ multiplex PCR using 35 Vbeta forward primers and 13 Jbeta reverse primers. The study at large found these results: Compared with normal scalp, lesional scalp, particularly in alopecia totalis/universalis, had higher clonality and more expanded CD8+ clones, which suggests antigenic drive. Shared TCR sequences between patients were less evident than in mice, which may be partly attributable to HLA diversity in the patient population. The treated cohort was small, with a single nonresponder, so links between baseline CD8+ expansion and response need larger studies. Many expanded lesional clones persisted in scalp and blood during tofacitinib treatment, which may partly explain relapse after stopping treatment. Scalp TCR repertoire analysis is complicated because resident alphabeta T cells in normal human skin are also sequenced, whereas mouse skin is dominated by gammadelta T cells. Scalp clonality and the number of expanded CD8+ clones among the top 100 scalp clones were significantly decreased by tofacitinib.

The CDR3 contains 14 residues, cysteine and phenylalanine counted. The only DNA kept is the CDR3, 42 bases in frame from the first base. The germline V gene yields SGHRS for CDR1 and YFSETQ for CDR2. V is cut by 1 base and J by 7 bases, and the space between the germline ends is 14 bases. The time point label, read with the paper, signifies: around 24 weeks on oral tofacitinib. The treatment or condition label for this specimen denotes: oral pan-JAK inhibitor, 5-10 mg twice daily. Peripheral blood and lesional scalp punch biopsies were obtained from patients with alopecia areata. PBMCs were separated by density centrifugation and stained for CD3, CD4 and CD8, after which CD4+ and CD8+ T cells were sorted on a FACSAria. Libraries were prepared through the immunoSEQ multiplex PCR assay. RNA was extracted from all samples and reverse transcribed into cDNA as template for TCR sequencing. First-strand cDNA was synthesized using SuperScript III with a 2:1 mix of oligo-dT and random hexamers. Amplification bias was assessed with a synthetic immune receptor repertoire, and residual bias was removed computationally. As for the authors' bioinformatics: Raw reads were preprocessed to remove errors, and CDR3 was defined according to IMGT conventions as the region from the conserved cysteine to phenylalanine. Clonality was computed by normalizing Shannon entropy by log2 of the number of productive unique TCRs and subtracting the result from 1. CD4 or CD8 identity of scalp clones was inferred by cross-referencing scalp TCRbeta sequences with sorted blood CD4 and CD8 repertoires. In TCRdb, the immuneACCESS table is reduced to in-frame sequences with V and J assigned. These tables do not hold every clone; where another copy was compared, an unresolved V gene accounts for under half, and the others remain unexplained. V, J and clone size are taken as reported in that table, and D and trimming were inferred from the DNA itself. For this sample the table gives 150,000 to 250,000 clones, of which nearly 60% were detected only once. The leading ten clones occupy 5.5% of the sample.

The starting material was CD4+ T cells sorted from blood, obtained at week 24, from a patient treated with tofacitinib. The rearranged chain carries TRBV5-1 and TRBJ1-1, and perhaps TRBD1 as D gene, on 6 matching bases. This receptor was taken from a human donor with alopecia areata. The DNA sequence is given as TGCGCCAGCAGCTTGACCTACGCACAGGGTGAAGCTTTCTTT. Translated, it gives CASSLTYAQGEAFF.